These 5 T cell receptor beta chains were all obtained from the same sample, sequenced in a study of blood T cell repertoires in COVID-19. The data were produced by immunoSEQ multiplex PCR, yet TCRdb's version contains in-frame clones alone and is incomplete. The top ten hold roughly 4.6% of the sample, which has under 350,000 clones, 70% to 90% seen once. The sequenced sample was peripheral blood. Receptors originate from a man in his 60s who had recovered from COVID-19.

The V call is TRBV6-1, the J call TRBJ2-7; 8 bases fit TRBD2. In germline, CDR1 is MNHNS, CDR2 SASEGT. J was trimmed by 4 bases and V by 2 bases; bases with no gene match: 7. The CDR3 has 15 residues. The CDR3 loop reads CASSEISGARYEQYF. In nucleotides, the CDR3 is TGTGCCAGCAGTGAAATTAGCGGGGCCCGTTACGAGCAGTACTTC.

This sequence joins TRBV19 and TRBJ2-3; D is ambiguous. The CDR3 runs to 14 residues. In germline, CDR1 is LNHDA, CDR2 SQIVND (reference sequence). V was cut by 9 bases and J by 0 bases, with 13 bases left in between. CDR3 region: CASSIVGSTDTQYF. The CDR3 DNA is TGTGCCAGCTCCATAGTTGGTAGCACAGATACGCAGTATTTT. Filled out from reference TRBV19 and TRBJ2-3, the complete variable domain reads DGGITQSPKYLFRKEGQNVTLSCEQNLNHDAMYWYRQDPGQGLRLIYYSQIVNDFQKGDIAEGYSVSREKKESFPLTVTSAQKNPTAFYLCASSIVGSTDTQYFGPGTRLTVL.

The V call is TRBV10-1, the J call TRBJ2-2, with D tentatively TRBD1 (7 bases). CDR3 length: 17 amino acids. In germline, CDR1 is WNHNN, CDR2 SYGVQD (reference sequence). Trimming took off 4 bases at V and 0 bases at J, with 15 bases between the two ends. The CDR3 protein is CASSVFGGGANTGELFF. The CDR3 coding sequence is TGCGCCAGCAGTGTGTTTGGAGGGGGCGCGAACACCGGGGAGCTGTTTTTT.

The J gene is TRBJ1-2, the V gene TRBV28, with 7 positions matching TRBD1. The germline V gene encodes CDR1 MDHEN and CDR2 SYDVKM. CDR3 length: 16 amino acids. V trimming: 5 bases; J trimming: 8 bases; junction bases outside the gene matches: 17. The CDR3 bases are TGTGCCAGCAGTCTCACAGGGGCGCTTGGCGAAGGCGGCTACACCTTC. Protein: CASSLTGALGEGGYTF.

V is TRBV5-1 and J is TRBJ2-1; D is possibly TRBD2 (6 bases). The CDR3 is made up of 16 amino acids. The germline V gene encodes CDR1 SGHRS and CDR2 YFSETQ. With 4 bases removed from V and 0 bases from J, the gap between germline ends came to 14 bases. The chain's CDR3 is CASSEAGGSSYNEQFF. DNA for the CDR3: TGCGCCAGCAGCGAAGCGGGCGGTTCCTCCTACAATGAGCAGTTCTTC.